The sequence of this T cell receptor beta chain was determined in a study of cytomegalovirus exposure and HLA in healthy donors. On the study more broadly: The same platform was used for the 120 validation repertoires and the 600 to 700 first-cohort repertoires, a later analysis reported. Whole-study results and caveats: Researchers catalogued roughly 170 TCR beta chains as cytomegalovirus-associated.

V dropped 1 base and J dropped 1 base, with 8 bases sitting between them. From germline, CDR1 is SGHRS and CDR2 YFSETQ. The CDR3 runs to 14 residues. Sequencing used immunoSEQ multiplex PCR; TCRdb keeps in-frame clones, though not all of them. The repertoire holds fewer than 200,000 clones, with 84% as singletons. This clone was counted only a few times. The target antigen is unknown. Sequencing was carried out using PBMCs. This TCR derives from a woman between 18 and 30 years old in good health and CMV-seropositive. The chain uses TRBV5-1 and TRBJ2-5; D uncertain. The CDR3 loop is CASSLMGSQETQYF. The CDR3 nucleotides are TGCGCCAGCAGCTTGATGGGCAGCCAAGAGACCCAGTACTTC.